What follows is one T cell receptor (beta chain) and its context. Its antigen remains unidentified. Base-call qualities are not available, and no considerably larger clone is one nucleotide away. Libraries were built with RT-PCR. The sequencing machine was an Illumina HiSeq 2500. TCRdb cleaned the public reads at Q25 with fastp, built clones with MiXCR and kept in-frame beta chains. Each CDR3 protein gets just one entry, which takes the most common genes and DNA from the rows behind it. In this sample the table shows 800,000 or so distinct CDR3 sequences, roughly 20% of which occur a single time. The ten largest make up about 9.4% of the sample. The data stem from a study of response to subunit inactivated influenza vaccine listed by TCRdb under 2018. As for the study more broadly: To follow how T cells responded to a trivalent subunit inactivated influenza vaccine, the researchers relied on deep quantitative profiling of the T cell receptor repertoire.

The junction carries 15 bases between V and J, which are trimmed by 6 bases and 3 bases respectively. From the germline V gene, CDR1 is SGHAT and CDR2 is FQNNGV. The cysteine opens and the phenylalanine closes a CDR3 of 15 amino acids. The DNA shown is the 45-base CDR3, in frame from base 1. Results and caveats for the whole study, not just this receptor: The authors proposed that each seasonal influenza vaccination may bring in only a limited number of new T cells.

Sequenced here: PBMCs from blood, sampled less than 6 days after vaccination. The V and J segments used are TRBV11-2 and TRBJ2-4, with a weak D call of TRBD1 (6 bases match). This receptor was taken from a man aged 45-65 years who received an inactivated influenza vaccine. Donor details come from another sample of the same person, matched by shared clones. The DNA sequence follows: TGTGCCAGCAGTCATACAGGGTGGGGCAAAAACATTCAGTACTTC. It encodes CASSHTGWGKNIQYF.